A single sample gave rise to the 20 T cell receptor beta chains below, sequenced in a study of low-dose radiotherapy and immunotherapy resistance in tumors (dated by TCRdb to 2022 to 2024). This sample was sequenced with an Illumina MiniSeq. First-strand cDNA was synthesized with Superscript III and a set of TRAV- and TRBV-specific primers, covering both TCRalpha and TCRbeta chains. TCRs were amplified for 20 to 25 PCR cycles with Phusion, using a constant-region primer paired with the adapter attached to the V primers. The public sequencing data were trimmed at Q25 with fastp and processed into clonotypes with MiXCR by TCRdb, which kept only in-frame beta chains. All rows with the same CDR3 protein become a single entry with the most common DNA and genes. Here the sample has approximately 90,000 distinct CDR3 sequences; 9.4% occur a single time. Of the sample, approximately 0.98% falls within the top ten clones.

This sample's time point label indicates: before trial treatment. This specimen consisted of PBMCs, obtained before treatment. The origin of the receptors is a male donor with prostate cancer.

This clonotype was detected ten times or more. V and J are TRBV6-2 or TRBV6-3 and TRBJ1-3, with D possibly matching TRBD1 (5 bases). The germline V and J ends were trimmed by 5 bases and 0 bases, with 11 bases remaining between them. CDR1 MNHEY and CDR2 SVGEGT come from the germline V gene. The CDR3 spans 15 residues. The CDR3 nucleotides are TGTGCCAGCAGTCGACAGTCTCTCTCTGGAAACACCATATATTTT. As protein: CASSRQSLSGNTIYF.

This clonotype was found many times. The rearrangement links TRBV5-5 to TRBJ2-7; 11 bases fit TRBD1. The CDR3 spans 17 residues. Trimming cost V 0 bases and J 0 bases; bases outside gene matches: 5. Germline V gene sequence: CDR1 SGHKS, CDR2 YYEKEE (reference sequence). The CDR3 loop is CASSLEGTGGPSYEQYF. The CDR3 DNA reads TGTGCCAGCAGCTTGGAAGGGACAGGGGGACCCTCCTACGAGCAGTACTTC.

This clonotype was counted between two and nine times. The chain joins TRBV5-8 to TRBJ1-1, with D maybe TRBD1 (6 bases). The CDR3 is 15 amino acids. The germline V gene has CDR1 SGHTS and CDR2 YDEGEE. Trimming shortened V by 0 bases and J by 0 bases, and 9 bases separated the two germline ends. The CDR3: CASSLAGTMNTEAFF. The CDR3 DNA reads TGTGCCAGCAGCTTGGCAGGGACAATGAACACTGAAGCTTTCTTT.

This clonotype was seen ten or more times. The chain couples TRBV7-6 to TRBJ2-5; no reliable D call. Germline V gene lookup returns CDR1 SGHVS and CDR2 FNYEAQ. Trimming stripped 4 bases from V and 5 bases from J, with 5 bases between. The CDR3 contains 11 residues. For the CDR3, the DNA is TGTGCCAGCAGCTCGCCGGAGACCCAGTACTTC. This gives the protein CASSSPETQYF.

In this sample, this clonotype turned up many times. This chain links TRBV28 with TRBJ1-1, with D maybe TRBD1 (5 bases). The CDR3 is 13 amino acids. The germline gives CDR1 MDHEN, CDR2 SYDVKM. V dropped 5 bases and J dropped 4 bases, with 11 bases sitting between them. CDR3 nucleotide sequence: TGTGCCAGCAGTCCCAACGGGGGCACTGAAGCTTTCTTT. The encoded protein is CASSPNGGTEAFF.

This clonotype was picked up many times. The CDR3 loop reads CSVEAPGPGYGYTF. CDR3 bases: TGCAGCGTTGAAGCTCCAGGGCCAGGCTATGGCTACACCTTC. V gene TRBV29-1 combines with J gene TRBJ1-2; possibly TRBD1 for D (5 bases). The CDR3 consists of 14 residues. V lost 1 base and J 4 bases, leaving 13 bases between the germline ends. CDR1 is SQVTM and CDR2 is ANQGSEA in the germline V gene.

This clonotype was observed at least ten times. The chain employs TRBV6-5 and TRBJ2-2, with TRBD2 as a possible D gene (6 bases). This CDR3 comprises 17 residues. From germline, CDR1 is MNHEY and CDR2 SVGAGI. V lost 5 bases, J lost 7 bases, and 23 bases lay in between. The CDR3 DNA reads TGTGCCAGCAGTAACTACGTCTTACGGGGGACGCGCGGGGAGCTGTTTTTT. This sequence encodes CASSNYVLRGTRGELFF.

Notes on this clonotype: A far larger clone is one nucleotide away, so this likely arose from a read error. The rearrangement uses TRBV29-1 and TRBJ2-5, with TRBD1 matching 9 bases. Unmatched junction bases numbered 16, after V lost 3 bases and J lost 11 bases. Germline CDR1 SQVTM, CDR2 ANQGSEA. This CDR3 is built from 15 residues. CDR3 sequence (DNA): TGCAGCGTTGATTCACAGGGGGCGCTTCGGAATGAGCAGTACTTC. Protein product: CSVDSQGALRNEQYF.

This clonotype was counted at least ten times. The chain employs TRBV29-1 and TRBJ1-2; no reliable D call. CDR1 is SQVTM and CDR2 is ANQGSEA in the germline V gene. Trimming shortened V by 2 bases and J by 6 bases, and 7 bases separated the two germline ends. This CDR3 is 11 amino acids long. CDR3 coding DNA: TGCAGCGTTGAATGGGGAAATGGCTACACCTTC. Amino acids: CSVEWGNGYTF.

This clonotype was counted at least ten times. V gene TRBV19 combines with J gene TRBJ1-3, with D perhaps matching TRBD1 (5 bases). Germline V lookup: CDR1 LNHDA, CDR2 SQIVND (reference sequence). The germline V and J ends were trimmed by 3 bases and 0 bases, with 9 bases remaining between them. This CDR3 is built from 15 residues. Here the CDR3 DNA reads TGTGCCAGTAGTATTCCAGGGAACTCTGGAAACACCATATATTTT. It translates to CASSIPGNSGNTIYF.

J is TRBJ2-1 and V is TRBV9, with TRBD2 matching over 7 bases. This CDR3 contains 15 residues. Trimming cost V 0 bases and J 9 bases; bases outside gene matches: 9. Germline CDR1 reads SGDLS; CDR2 reads YYNGEE. CDR3 sequence: CASSVGTSRGTEQFF. DNA for the CDR3: TGTGCCAGCAGCGTAGGGACTAGTCGAGGAACTGAGCAGTTCTTC.

This clonotype was recorded many times. A junction boundary mismatches the germline segment, possibly from a read error. The V gene is TRBV20-1, the J gene TRBJ2-7; maybe TRBD2 (6 bases). The CDR3 totals 13 residues. Germline V gene lookup returns CDR1 DFQATT and CDR2 SNEGSKA (reference sequence). The CDR3 coding sequence is TGCAGTGCGAAAAGCGGGCCCTCCTACGCGCAGTACTTC. This encodes CSAKSGPSYAQYF.

This clonotype showed up many times. J is TRBJ1-4 and V is TRBV20-1, with D uncertain. Looked up from germline, CDR1 is DFQATT and CDR2 is SNEGSKA (reference sequence). Trimming left V 5 bases short and J 3 bases short, with 19 bases between. CDR3 size: 16 residues. CDR3 loop: CSARSGELIANEKLFF. DNA for the CDR3: TGCAGTGCTCGTTCTGGGGAGTTAATAGCTAATGAAAAACTGTTTTTT.

Turning to this clonotype: This probably arose from a read error, given a far larger clone one base away. The gene calls are TRBV10-3 and TRBJ2-7; D may be TRBD1 or TRBD2 (5 bases each). This CDR3 is built from 14 residues. From germline, CDR1 is ENHRY and CDR2 SYGVKD. V was shortened by 5 bases and J by 2 bases, with 13 bases between the two germline ends. This CDR3 reads CAISRGPGAYEQYF. The CDR3 DNA sequence: TGTGCCATCAGTAGGGGACCAGGAGCCTACGAGCAGTACTTC.

This clonotype was counted at least ten times. The V and J genes are TRBV9 and TRBJ1-2; D is unclear. Germline-derived CDR1 and CDR2 are SGDLS and YYNGEE. CDR3 length: 14 residues. Deletions cut 2 bases from V and 5 bases from J, with 13 bases between. CDR3 in amino acids: CASSVDGSDYGYTF. The CDR3 DNA is TGTGCCAGCAGCGTGGACGGTTCTGATTATGGCTACACCTTC.

This clonotype was recorded at least ten times. V gene TRBV20-1 combines with J gene TRBJ2-3; 10 bases agree with TRBD2. This CDR3 is built from 13 residues. After removal of 6 bases from V and 5 bases from J, the junction contained 5 bases not matched to a gene. Germline V lookup: CDR1 DFQATT, CDR2 SNEGSKA (reference sequence). The CDR3 here is CSAPLAGVDTQYF. In DNA form, the CDR3 reads TGCAGTGCCCCCCTAGCGGGAGTAGATACGCAGTATTTT.

This clonotype was found many times. V usage is TRBV28 and J usage is TRBJ2-7; D is possibly TRBD1 (5 bases). V lost 4 bases and J 3 bases, leaving 7 bases between the germline ends. Per the germline V gene, CDR1 is MDHEN and CDR2 is SYDVKM. This CDR3 comprises 12 residues. This chain's CDR3 is CASSWGHYEQYF. The CDR3 DNA reads as TGTGCCAGCAGTTGGGGCCACTACGAGCAGTACTTC. The full variable domain, in which reference TRBV28 and TRBJ2-7 provide the parts outside the CDR3, is DVKVTQSSRYLVKRTGEKVFLECVQDMDHENMFWYRQDPGLGLRLIYFSYDVKMKEKGDIPEGYSVSREKKERFSLILESASTNQTSMYLCASSWGHYEQYFGPGTRLTVT.

This clonotype was seen repeatedly, ten times or more. The chain links TRBV29-1 to TRBJ2-5; 10 positions match TRBD2. The CDR3 consists of 14 residues. V was clipped by 6 bases and J by 9 bases; unmatched bases: 13. Germline CDR1 SQVTM, CDR2 ANQGSEA. CDR3 DNA: TGCAGCGTGCCCGGACTAGCGGTTGAGTTGGCCCAGTACTTC. The encoded protein is CSVPGLAVELAQYF.

Comment on this clonotype: The likely explanation is a read error, given a far larger clone one base away. This chain links TRBV5-6 with TRBJ2-1, with a tentative D call TRBD2 (5 bases). The CDR3 extends over 15 amino acids. Germline lookup yields CDR1 SGHDT and CDR2 YYEEEE. In DNA form, the CDR3 reads TGTGCCAGCAGCTTAGTCCGCGGGTTGAACAATGTGCAGTTCTTC. The encoded protein is CASSLVRGLNNVQFF.

Comment on this clonotype: A far bigger clonotype differs at one base, so this is likely a read error. The chain has TRBV13 and TRBJ2-7; 13 positions match TRBD2. Germline trimming cut 11 bases from V and 7 bases from J; bases unmatched to any gene: 11. Germline lookup yields CDR1 PRHDT and CDR2 FYEKMQ (reference sequence). The CDR3 is 14 residues long. The CDR3: CAGGGTSGTGEQYF. The CDR3 DNA reads as TGTGCCGGCGGGGGGACTAGCGGGACGGGAGAGCAGTACTTC. Based on the CDR3 plus reference TRBV13 and TRBJ2-7, the full variable domain is AAGVIQSPRHLIKEKRETATLKCYPIPRHDTVYWYQQGPGQDPQFLISFYEKMQSDKGSIPDRFSAQQFSDYHSELNMSSLELGDSALYFCAGGGTSGTGEQYFGPGTRLTVT.